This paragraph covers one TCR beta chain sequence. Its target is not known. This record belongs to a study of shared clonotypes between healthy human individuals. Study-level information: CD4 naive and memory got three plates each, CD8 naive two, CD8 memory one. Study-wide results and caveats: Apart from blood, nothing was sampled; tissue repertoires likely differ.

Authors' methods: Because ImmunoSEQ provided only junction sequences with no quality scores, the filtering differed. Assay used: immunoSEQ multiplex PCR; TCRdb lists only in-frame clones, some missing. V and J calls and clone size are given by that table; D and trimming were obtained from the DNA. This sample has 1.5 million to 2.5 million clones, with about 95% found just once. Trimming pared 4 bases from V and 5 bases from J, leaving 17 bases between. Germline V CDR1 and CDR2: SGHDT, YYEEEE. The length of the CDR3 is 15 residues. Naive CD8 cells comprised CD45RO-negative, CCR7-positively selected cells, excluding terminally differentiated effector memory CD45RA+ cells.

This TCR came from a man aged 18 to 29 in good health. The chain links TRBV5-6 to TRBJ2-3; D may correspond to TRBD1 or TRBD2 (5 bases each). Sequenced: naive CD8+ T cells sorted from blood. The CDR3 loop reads CASSLSGGAGDTQYF. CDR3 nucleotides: TGTGCCAGCAGCCTCTCTGGTGGGGCGGGAGATACGCAGTATTTT.